The 30 T cell receptor beta chains below come from one sample, sequenced in a study of T-cell reconstitution after alpha-beta-depleted transplantation in children (TCRdb year 2016). Library preparation was by PCR. The instrument was an Illumina HiSeq 2500. To normalize quantification of the TCRbeta repertoire, the TCR libraries were built with molecular barcoding that relied on unique molecular identifiers. Clones were called with MiXCR by TCRdb after fastp trimmed the public reads at Q25, and only in-frame beta chains were retained. Each entry merges the rows of one CDR3 protein and shows their most common DNA and genes. A total of around 250,000 distinct CDR3 sequences appear in this sample, 9.9% of them only once. 10% of the sample is in the top ten clones. Sequencing was performed on PBMCs from the stem cell graft donor, taken from the stem cell graft. The receptors were gathered from a human donor who donated a stem cell graft to a child with SCID.

V usage is TRBV6-1 and J usage is TRBJ2-7; a weak D match, TRBD2 (5 bases). Germline V gene sequence: CDR1 MNHNS, CDR2 SASEGT. Trimming stripped 6 bases from V and 7 bases from J, with 22 bases between. The CDR3 spans 15 residues. Written as DNA, the CDR3 is TGTGCCAGCAGCCGTACAGAATACCAGTCGGGAGAGCAGTACTTC. This encodes CASSRTEYQSGEQYF.

CDR3 coding DNA: TGTGCCAGCAGCCAAGAGAATCAGCTTGGCTACACCTTC. This codes for CASSQENQLGYTF. The chain recombines TRBV3-1 with TRBJ1-2, with D unclear. The CDR3 has 13 amino acids. The V gene lost 0 bases and the J gene lost 7 bases, with 9 bases spanning the gap. The germline V gene has CDR1 LGHDT and CDR2 YNNKEL (reference sequence).

This sequence joins TRBV6-5 and TRBJ1-2, with 8 bases that match TRBD1. CDR3 length equals 12 residues. V shed 7 bases and J 5 bases; nucleotides not matched to a gene: 3. Germline V gene sequence: CDR1 MNHEY, CDR2 SVGAGI. DNA for the CDR3: TGTGCCAGCACCCAGGGGGCTTATGGCTACACCTTC. Translation: CASTQGAYGYTF.

The table lists this clonotype with a few counts. This chain links TRBV12-3 or TRBV12-4 with TRBJ1-3, with D possibly being TRBD1 (6 bases). The CDR3 runs 15 residues. V gave up 2 bases and J gave up 0 bases, with 8 bases separating them. In DNA, the CDR3 is TGTGCCAGCAGTTTAACCAGGGGCTCTGGAAACACCATATATTTT. Amino acids: CASSLTRGSGNTIYF.

This chain links TRBV12-3 or TRBV12-4 with TRBJ2-7, with 9 bases that match TRBD1. The V segment lost 1 base and the J segment 5 bases; nucleotides outside the gene matches: 3. The CDR3 contains 14 residues. The CDR3 nucleotides are TGTGCCAGCAGTTTAGGGACAGGGGATAACGAGCAGTACTTC. Translation: CASSLGTGDNEQYF.

The genes are TRBV7-9 and TRBJ2-5; D possibly corresponds to TRBD2 (6 bases). Per germline, CDR1 SEHNR and CDR2 FQNEAQ (reference sequence). V was cut by 6 bases and J by 5 bases, with 19 bases left in between. This CDR3 is built from 15 residues. DNA of the CDR3: TGTGCCAGCAGTTTTTCCGAGACTAGTATGGAGACCCAGTACTTC. This sequence encodes CASSFSETSMETQYF. The full variable domain, its missing parts supplied by reference TRBV7-9 and TRBJ2-5, is DTGVSQNPRHKITKRGQNVTFRCDPISEHNRLYWYRQTLGQGPEFLTYFQNEAQLEKSRLLSDRFSAERPKGSFSTLEIQRTEQGDSAMYLCASSFSETSMETQYFGPGTRLLVL.

This clonotype was counted between two and nine times. The V gene is TRBV9, the J gene TRBJ2-1; D is possibly TRBD1 (5 bases). The CDR3 consists of 16 residues. Germline lookup yields CDR1 SGDLS and CDR2 YYNGEE. V was shortened by 0 bases and J by 2 bases, with 12 bases between the two germline ends. The CDR3 nucleotides read TGTGCCAGCAGCGTAGAACAGGTCCGGCCCTACAATGAGCAGTTCTTC. Translating gives CASSVEQVRPYNEQFF.

This clonotype was detected many times. The chain recombines TRBV10-3 with TRBJ2-2, with no clear D. The CDR3 extends over 12 amino acids. The V end lost 7 bases, the J end lost 3 bases, and 6 bases lay between the germline ends. Germline assignment: CDR1 ENHRY and CDR2 SYGVKD. The CDR3 loop is CAIKVDTGELFF. The CDR3 bases are TGTGCCATCAAAGTGGACACCGGGGAGCTGTTTTTT.

This clonotype was seen only a few times. The chain has TRBV4-1 and TRBJ2-3; D uncertain. Between the trimmed V and J ends, which lost 10 bases and 4 bases, there was a span of 12 bases. The CDR3 runs 12 residues. Germline V gene sequence: CDR1 MGHRA, CDR2 YSYEKL. In DNA form, the CDR3 reads TGCGCCATTGGGATGGCCCCAGATACGCAGTATTTT. Its translation: CAIGMAPDTQYF.

This clonotype was observed a few times. The chain employs TRBV11-2 and TRBJ2-1, with D perhaps matching TRBD2 (7 bases). Germline CDR1 reads SGHAT; CDR2 reads FQNNGV. This CDR3 region has 14 residues. With 2 bases removed from V and 6 bases from J, the gap between germline ends came to 11 bases. This CDR3 is CASSLIGGLNEQFF. The CDR3 bases are TGTGCCAGCAGCTTAATCGGGGGGCTCAATGAGCAGTTCTTC. The full variable domain, in which reference TRBV11-2 and TRBJ2-1 provide the parts outside the CDR3, is EAGVAQSPRYKIIEKRQSVAFWCNPISGHATLYWYQQILGQGPKLLIQFQNNGVVDDSQLPKDRFSAERLKGVDSTLKIQPAKLEDSAVYLCASSLIGGLNEQFFGPGTRLTVL.

This clonotype was found a few times. The V call is TRBV5-1, the J call TRBJ2-5; D is unresolved. The CDR3 contains 14 residues. CDR1 is SGHRS and CDR2 is YFSETQ in the germline V gene. V lost 2 bases and J 0 bases, leaving 8 bases between the germline ends. The CDR3: CASSFDGNQETQYF. In DNA form, the CDR3 reads TGCGCCAGCAGCTTTGACGGAAACCAAGAGACCCAGTACTTC. Looking up the rest from reference TRBV5-1 and TRBJ2-5 gives the full variable domain: KAGVTQTPRYLIKTRGQQVTLSCSPISGHRSVSWYQQTPGQGLQFLFEYFSETQRNKGNFPGRFSGRQFSNSRSEMNVSTLELGDSALYLCASSFDGNQETQYFGPGTRLLVL.

The chain employs TRBV3-1 and TRBJ1-1; 8 nucleotides match TRBD1. Looked up from germline, CDR1 is LGHDT and CDR2 is YNNKEL (reference sequence). The V segment lost 2 bases and the J segment 10 bases; nucleotides outside the gene matches: 3. The CDR3 runs 12 residues. CDR3 in DNA: TGTGCCAGCAGCCAACAACAGGGGGGAGCTTTCTTT. Amino acids: CASSQQQGGAFF.

This clonotype came up a few times. V gene TRBV5-1 combines with J gene TRBJ2-3; 8 bases agree with TRBD2. The CDR3 totals 16 residues. CDR1 and CDR2 (germline): SGHRS, YFSETQ. V was pared by 1 base and J by 2 bases, with 6 bases of the junction left unmatched. The CDR3 region has the DNA TGCGCCAGCAGCTTGTCGGGGGGGCTTTACACAGATACGCAGTATTTT. It codes for CASSLSGGLYTDTQYF.

The sample holds a few counts of this clonotype. V usage is TRBV29-1 and J usage is TRBJ1-3; 8 bases align to TRBD1. This CDR3 region has 12 residues. Germline V gives CDR1 SQVTM, CDR2 ANQGSEA. Here the CDR3 reads CRDRASGNTIYF. CDR3 coding DNA: TGCAGGGACAGGGCGAGCGGAAACACCATATATTTT.

The chain uses TRBV2 and TRBJ2-3; D is uncertain. V was shortened by 7 bases and J by 5 bases, with 4 bases between the two germline ends. Germline CDR1 and CDR2: SNHLY and FYNNEI. CDR3 length: 10 amino acids. The CDR3 region has the DNA TGTGCCAGCAACGGAGATACGCAGTATTTT. Translating gives CASNGDTQYF.

The chain combines TRBV7-9 with TRBJ2-7; tentative D call: TRBD2 (5 bases). Germline CDR1 and CDR2: SEHNR and FQNEAQ (reference sequence). This CDR3 has 14 amino acids. Trimming cost V 2 bases and J 3 bases, with 11 bases left between them. The CDR3 spells CASSLPGWGYEQYF. The CDR3, as DNA: TGTGCCAGCAGCTTACCGGGATGGGGCTACGAGCAGTACTTC.

The rearrangement uses TRBV11-2 and TRBJ2-3, with D possibly matching TRBD1 (5 bases). Trimming took off 8 bases at V and 8 bases at J, with 11 bases between the two ends. Germline assignment: CDR1 SGHAT and CDR2 FQNNGV. The CDR3 has 11 residues. CDR3 loop: CASVGEGTQYF. For the CDR3, the DNA is TGTGCCAGCGTAGGGGAAGGTACGCAGTATTTT.

The chain couples TRBV7-8 to TRBJ2-1; 8 bases line up with TRBD1. Germline CDR1 and CDR2: SGHVS and FQNEAQ. The CDR3 spans 13 residues. V lost 5 bases and J lost 6; bases outside the gene matches: 3. The CDR3 is CASSRGQVNEQFF. The CDR3 DNA follows: TGTGCCAGCAGCAGGGGACAGGTCAATGAGCAGTTCTTC.

The rearrangement joins TRBV5-1 to TRBJ2-3; no clear D gene. The CDR3 loop spans 14 amino acids. CDR1 is SGHRS, CDR2 YFSETQ, per germline. V lost 0 bases to trimming and J lost 2 bases, with 7 bases between them. The CDR3 DNA sequence: TGCGCCAGCAGCTTGGAGACGACCACAGATACGCAGTATTTT. It translates to CASSLETTTDTQYF.

This clonotype was observed many times. The genes are TRBV2 and TRBJ2-1; no definite D call. Germline V gene data show CDR1 as SNHLY and CDR2 as FYNNEI. CDR3 length: 15 residues. V shed 3 bases and J shed 4 bases, with 13 bases lying between them. The CDR3 reads CASSDTGWVYNEQFF. In DNA form, the CDR3 reads TGTGCCAGCAGTGACACCGGGTGGGTATACAATGAGCAGTTCTTC.

This clonotype was counted a few times. This chain links TRBV5-1 with TRBJ2-4; weak D call: TRBD2 (6 bases). The germline V gene encodes CDR1 SGHRS and CDR2 YFSETQ. There are 16 residues in the CDR3. The ends were cut back, 0 bases at V and 0 bases at J, with 10 bases in the middle. The CDR3 region has the DNA TGCGCCAGCAGCTTGGCGGAGGGACTAGCCAAAAACATTCAGTACTTC. It specifies CASSLAEGLAKNIQYF.

The V gene is TRBV24-1, the J gene TRBJ2-1, with D hard to call. The CDR3 length is 13 residues. Germline assignment: CDR1 KGHDR and CDR2 SFDVKD. Trimming cost V 7 bases and J 3 bases, with 9 bases left between them. DNA for the CDR3: TGTGCCACCAGCCTTGGGGACTACAATGAGCAGTTCTTC. Protein sequence: CATSLGDYNEQFF.

This clonotype was seen a few times. The V gene is TRBV29-1, the J gene TRBJ1-2; TRBD1 aligns across 7 bases. V was pared by 5 bases and J by 0 bases, with 6 bases of the junction left unmatched. The CDR3 runs to 14 residues. Germline values: CDR1 SQVTM, CDR2 ANQGSEA. For the CDR3, the DNA is TGCAGCGTTCCCGGACAGGCCTCTAACTATGGCTACACCTTC. Protein: CSVPGQASNYGYTF.

In its sample, this clonotype was seen many times. CDR3 in amino acids: CSARDRAASSYEQYF. In DNA form, the CDR3 reads TGCAGTGCTAGAGATCGGGCCGCAAGCTCCTACGAGCAGTACTTC. The rearrangement joins TRBV20-1 to TRBJ2-7; no definite D call. This CDR3 spans 15 amino acids. The germline CDR1 and CDR2 sequences are DFQATT and SNEGSKA (reference sequence). Trimming left V 0 bases short and J 0 bases short, with 12 bases between.

This sequence joins TRBV19 and TRBJ1-6; D possibly corresponds to TRBD1 (6 bases). The germline V gene encodes CDR1 LNHDA and CDR2 SQIVND (reference sequence). CDR3 length: 21 amino acids. Trimming stripped 1 base from V and 0 bases from J, with 22 bases between. In DNA form, the CDR3 reads TGTGCCAGTAGTATAGCGAGCAGGGGTTCCTTCCGGAGCTCCTATAATTCACCCCTCCACTTT. Its protein product is CASSIASRGSFRSSYNSPLHF. Full variable domain (remainder filled in from reference TRBV19 and TRBJ1-6): DGGITQSPKYLFRKEGQNVTLSCEQNLNHDAMYWYRQDPGQGLRLIYYSQIVNDFQKGDIAEGYSVSREKKESFPLTVTSAQKNPTAFYLCASSIASRGSFRSSYNSPLHFGNGTRLTVT.

The rearrangement links TRBV9 to TRBJ2-3; 13 bases match TRBD2. The CDR3 covers 17 residues. V shed 5 bases, J shed 4 bases, and the junction held 10 bases outside the gene matches. Germline V gives CDR1 SGDLS, CDR2 YYNGEE. CDR3 protein: CASRPAGLAGAADTQYF. The CDR3 DNA is TGTGCCAGCAGACCTGCCGGACTAGCGGGGGCCGCAGATACGCAGTATTTT.

This clonotype was observed a handful of times. The chain uses TRBV5-1 and TRBJ2-7; 8 bases line up with TRBD1. Germline V CDR1 and CDR2: SGHRS, YFSETQ. The ends lost 4 bases at V and 2 bases at J; junction bases unmatched: 5. The CDR3 is 14 amino acids. The CDR3 nucleotides read TGCGCCAGCAGCATACAGGGGGTAACCTACGAGCAGTACTTC. Translated: CASSIQGVTYEQYF.

With respect to this clonotype: A much larger clone differs by one base, so this may be a read error. The chain couples TRBV5-1 to TRBJ1-3; 7 bases match TRBD1. This CDR3 spans 15 amino acids. Germline-derived CDR1 and CDR2 are SGHRS and YFSETQ. V shed 4 bases, J shed 3 bases, and the junction held 7 bases outside the gene matches. The CDR3 loop is CASSGGQSFGNTIYF. Written as DNA, the CDR3 is TGCGCCAGCAGCGGGGGACAGAGCTTTGGAAACACCATATATTTT.

In its sample, this clonotype was seen many times. CDR3 coding DNA: TGTGCCATCAGCACGGACAGGGTGAACACCGGGGAGCTGTTTTTT. Residues: CAISTDRVNTGELFF. This sequence joins TRBV10-3 and TRBJ2-2; 8 nucleotides match TRBD1. The CDR3 has 15 residues. J lost 1 base, V lost 6 bases, and 4 bases had no gene match. Germline values: CDR1 ENHRY, CDR2 SYGVKD.

V is TRBV10-3 and J is TRBJ2-3; D possibly matches TRBD1 or TRBD2 (5 bases each). CDR1 is ENHRY and CDR2 is SYGVKD in the germline V gene. V was cut by 3 bases and J by 7 bases, with 14 bases left in between. The CDR3 is 14 amino acids. CDR3: CAISDPRGYHTQYF. The CDR3 nucleotides read TGTGCCATCAGTGATCCCCGGGGCTACCATACGCAGTATTTT.